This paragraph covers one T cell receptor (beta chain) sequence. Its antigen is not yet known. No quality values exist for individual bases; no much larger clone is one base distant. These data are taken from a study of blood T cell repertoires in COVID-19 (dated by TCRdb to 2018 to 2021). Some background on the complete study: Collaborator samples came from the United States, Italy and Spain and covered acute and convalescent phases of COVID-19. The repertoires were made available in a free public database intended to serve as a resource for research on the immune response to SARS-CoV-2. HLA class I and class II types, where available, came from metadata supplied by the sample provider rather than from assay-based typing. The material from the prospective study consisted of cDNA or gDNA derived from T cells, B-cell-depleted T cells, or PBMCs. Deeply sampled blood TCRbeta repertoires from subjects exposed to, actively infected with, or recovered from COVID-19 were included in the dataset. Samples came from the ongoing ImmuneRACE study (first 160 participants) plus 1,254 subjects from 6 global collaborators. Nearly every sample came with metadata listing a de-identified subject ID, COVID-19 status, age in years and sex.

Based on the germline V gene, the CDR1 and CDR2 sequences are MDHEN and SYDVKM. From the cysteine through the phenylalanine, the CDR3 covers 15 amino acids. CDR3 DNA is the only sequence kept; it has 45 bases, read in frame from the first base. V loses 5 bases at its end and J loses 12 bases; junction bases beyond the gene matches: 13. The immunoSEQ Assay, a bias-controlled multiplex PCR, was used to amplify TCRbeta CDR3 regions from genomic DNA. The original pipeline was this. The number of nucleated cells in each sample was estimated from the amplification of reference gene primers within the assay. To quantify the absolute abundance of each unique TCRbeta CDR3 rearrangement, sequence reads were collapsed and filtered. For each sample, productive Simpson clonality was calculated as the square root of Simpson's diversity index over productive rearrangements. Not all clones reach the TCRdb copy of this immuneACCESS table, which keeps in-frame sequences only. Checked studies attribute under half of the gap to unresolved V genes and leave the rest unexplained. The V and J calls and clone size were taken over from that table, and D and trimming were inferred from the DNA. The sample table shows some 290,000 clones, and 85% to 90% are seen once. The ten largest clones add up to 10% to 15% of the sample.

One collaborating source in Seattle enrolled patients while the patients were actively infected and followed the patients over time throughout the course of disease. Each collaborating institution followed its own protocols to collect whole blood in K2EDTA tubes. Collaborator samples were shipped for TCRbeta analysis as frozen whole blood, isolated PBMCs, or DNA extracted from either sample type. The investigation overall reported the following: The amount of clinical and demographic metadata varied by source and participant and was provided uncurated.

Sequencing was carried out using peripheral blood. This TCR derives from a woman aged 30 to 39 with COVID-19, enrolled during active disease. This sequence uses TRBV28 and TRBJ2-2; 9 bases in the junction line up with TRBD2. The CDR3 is CASSLAGGLPAQLFF. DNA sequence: TGTGCCAGCAGTCTTGCGGGGGGGCTGCCGGCGCAGCTGTTTTTT.